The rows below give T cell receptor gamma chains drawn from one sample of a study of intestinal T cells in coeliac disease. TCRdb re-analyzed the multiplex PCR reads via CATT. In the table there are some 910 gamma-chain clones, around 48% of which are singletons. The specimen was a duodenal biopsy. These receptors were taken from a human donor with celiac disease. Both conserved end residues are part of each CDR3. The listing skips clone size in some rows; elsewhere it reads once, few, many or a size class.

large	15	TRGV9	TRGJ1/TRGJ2	TGTGCCTTGTGGGAGGTGCAAGCAGATTATTATAAGAAACTCTTT	CALWEVQADYYKKLF
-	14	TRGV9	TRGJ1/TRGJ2	TGTGCTTGGTGGAGGTGCACCAATTATTATAAGAAACTCTTT	CAWWRCTNYYKKLF
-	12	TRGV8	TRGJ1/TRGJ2	TGTGCCCACCTGGCCCCCCTCTTCGGGAAACTCTTT	CAHLAPLFGKLF
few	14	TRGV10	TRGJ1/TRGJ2	TGTGCTGCGTGGGATTTTATTCCTTATTATAAGAAACTCTTT	CAAWDFIPYYKKLF
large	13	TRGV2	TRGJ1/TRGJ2	TGTGCCACCTGGGACGGGAATTATTATAAGAAACTCTTT	CATWDGNYYKKLF
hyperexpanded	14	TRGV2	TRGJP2	TGTGCCACCTGGGACGGGCCCAGTGATTGGATCAAGACGTTT	CATWDGPSDWIKTF
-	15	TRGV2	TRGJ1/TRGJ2	TGTGCCACCTGGGACGGCACTTTGAATTATTATAAGAAACTCTTT	CATWDGTLNYYKKLF
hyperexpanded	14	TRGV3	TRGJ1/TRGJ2	TGTGCCACCTGGGACAGGCGGAATTATTATAAGAAACTCTTT	CATWDRRNYYKKLF
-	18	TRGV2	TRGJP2	TGTGCCACCTGGGACGAGGGTGACGATGGGGGTAGTGATTGGATCAAGACGTTT	CATWDEGDDGGSDWIKTF
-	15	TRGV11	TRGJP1	TGTGCCTGCTGGTCCTGCGGTACCACTGGTTGGTTCAAGATATTT	CACWSCGTTGWFKIF
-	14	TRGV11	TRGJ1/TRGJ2	TGTGCCTGCTGGATTAGGCACGTCGATACTAAGAAACTCTTT	CACWIRHVDTKKLF
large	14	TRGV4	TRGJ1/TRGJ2	TGTGCCACCTGGGATGGGCGCATTTATTATAAGAAACTCTTT	CATWDGRIYYKKLF
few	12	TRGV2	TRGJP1	TGTGCCCACCTGGGATCTGGTTGGTTCAAGATATTT	CAHLGSGWFKIF
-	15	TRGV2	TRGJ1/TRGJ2	TGTACGCACCTGGGACGGCACTTGAATTATTATAAGAAACTCTTT	CTHLGRHLNYYKKLF
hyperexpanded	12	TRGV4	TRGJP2	TGTGCCACCTGGGATGAGGGTTGGATCAAGACGTTT	CATWDEGWIKTF
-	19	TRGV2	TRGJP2	TGTGCCACCTGGACGGCCCCGATGTCGGAATTTAGTAGTGATTGGATCAAGACGTTT	CATWTAPMSEFSSDWIKTF
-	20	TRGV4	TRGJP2	TGTGCCACCTGGGATGAAAAATACCCCATTAATATAGTATGTGACTGGATCAAGACGTTT	CATWDEKYPINIVCDWIKTF
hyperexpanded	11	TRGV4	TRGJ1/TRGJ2	TGTGCCACCTGGGATAGCTATAAGAAACTCTTT	CATWDSYKKLF